This T cell receptor (beta chain) was sequenced during a study of shared clonotypes between healthy human individuals. Study at large: Researchers assigned three CD4 naive, three CD4 memory, two CD8 naive and one CD8 memory plate to each donor. Overall study results and limits: Sequencing depth was predicted to influence how clonotypes are shared among donors.

To note about this clone: Its target is unknown.

The CDR3 contains 14 residues. In germline, CDR1 is SGHRS, CDR2 YFSETQ. V lost 4 bases to trimming and J lost 0 bases, with 11 bases between them. The method was immunoSEQ multiplex PCR; TCRdb's version includes in-frame clones alone and lacks a portion of them. Among around 2.1 million clones, around 95% were seen once, and the ten largest hold 0.1% to 0.15%. This sequence joins TRBV5-1 and TRBJ2-7; D remains unclear. Source material: naive CD4+ T cells sorted from blood. Stated subset: CD45RA+ positively selected. This sequence was found in a man aged 18 to 35 in good health. The CDR3 sequence: CASSRESLSYEQYF. In DNA, the CDR3 is TGCGCCAGCAGCCGAGAGAGCCTCTCCTACGAGCAGTACTTC.